A single sample gave rise to the 13 T cell receptor beta chains below, sequenced in a study of T cells in Graves' hyperthyroidism and ophthalmopathy. Using RNA transcripts as the source, TCR beta CDR3 regions were amplified. The study used the HTBI primer set for a first-round RT-PCR of the TCR CDR3. A single record per CDR3 protein comes from TCRdb applying MiXCR to the multiplex PCR reads. The sample comprises around 400,000 distinct CDR3 sequences, 13% of which are singletons, and around a tenth rests with the top ten. Sequencing input: blood. These receptors were obtained from a young woman with Graves' hyperthyroidism.

Ten or more counts support this clonotype. CDR3 coding DNA: TGTGCCAGCAGCTCGGGACGGAGATTACATCAGCCCCAGCATTTT. Its translation is CASSSGRRLHQPQHF. V and J are TRBV5-6 and TRBJ1-5; D possibly corresponds to TRBD1 (5 bases). Deletions cut 3 bases from V and 5 bases from J, with 15 bases between. The CDR3 runs to 15 residues. Germline V gene lookup returns CDR1 SGHDT and CDR2 YYEEEE.

This clonotype was detected many times. This rearrangement joins TRBV27 to TRBJ2-1; maybe TRBD2 (6 bases). Germline-derived CDR1 and CDR2 are MNHEY and SMNVEV (reference sequence). CDR3 size: 16 residues. V dropped 4 bases and J dropped 5 bases, with 18 bases sitting between them. In nucleotides, the CDR3 is TGTGCCAGCAGTTCCTATTGGGGCGGGGCCGACAATGAGCAGTTCTTC. It codes for CASSSYWGGADNEQFF.

This clonotype was counted a few times. This chain joins TRBV15 and TRBJ1-2; D is unclear. There are 18 residues in the CDR3. The V gene's germline CDR1 is LNHNV and CDR2 YYDKDF (reference sequence). Trimming pared 0 bases from V and 4 bases from J, leaving 21 bases between. The DNA for the CDR3 is TGTGCCACCAGCAGAGATATCGGTAACGTAAAAGAAGGCTATGGCTACACCTTC. It yields the protein CATSRDIGNVKEGYGYTF.

This chain joins TRBV7-9 and TRBJ2-5; 11 bases agree with TRBD2. This CDR3 is 15 amino acids long. V shed 4 bases, J shed 4 bases, and the junction held 5 bases outside the gene matches. Germline assignment: CDR1 SEHNR and CDR2 FQNEAQ (reference sequence). In DNA, the CDR3 is TGTGCCAGCAGCTCACTAGCGGGAGAAGTAGAGACCCAGTACTTC. It translates to CASSSLAGEVETQYF.

V gene TRBV5-6 combines with J gene TRBJ2-5; D is ambiguous. Trimming left V 0 bases short and J 5 bases short, with 14 bases between. From germline, CDR1 is SGHDT and CDR2 YYEEEE. This CDR3 contains 15 residues. The CDR3, as DNA: TGTGCCAGCAGCTTGGGGGGTGCCTCCCGGGAGACCCAGTACTTC. Translation gives CASSLGGASRETQYF.

This clonotype was seen many times. V gene TRBV11-2 combines with J gene TRBJ2-3, with 7 bases aligning to TRBD2. Germline V gene sequence: CDR1 SGHAT, CDR2 FQNNGV. V gave up 3 bases and J gave up 3 bases; unmatched junction bases: 3. There are 14 residues in the CDR3. The CDR3 loop is CASSFGGRTDTQYF. Written as DNA, the CDR3 is TGTGCCAGCAGCTTCGGGGGGAGGACAGATACGCAGTATTTT.

This clonotype showed up many times. The V gene is TRBV18, the J gene TRBJ1-2, with a possible D match to TRBD1 (6 bases). Germline lookup yields CDR1 KGHSH and CDR2 LQKENI. V shed 3 bases and J shed 6 bases, with 11 bases lying between them. This CDR3 comprises 13 residues. The CDR3 spells CASSPGTFDGYTF. The CDR3 DNA sequence: TGTGCCAGCTCACCCGGGACATTTGATGGCTACACCTTC.

This clonotype occurred many times. The V call is TRBV27, the J call TRBJ2-5; 7 bases align to TRBD2. The V gene end was trimmed by 6 bases and the J gene end by 5 bases; junction bases not matched to a gene: 15. CDR3 length equals 16 residues. Germline V gene lookup returns CDR1 MNHEY and CDR2 SMNVEV (reference sequence). CDR3 loop: CASRLTSRATWETQYF. CDR3 nucleotides: TGTGCCAGCAGACTGACTAGCCGGGCGACCTGGGAGACCCAGTACTTC.

This clonotype came up many times. The V call is TRBV3-1, the J call TRBJ2-7; 7 bases are shared with TRBD2. Losses at the gene ends were 6 bases for V and 2 bases for J; bases not matched to a gene: 13. CDR1 is LGHDT, CDR2 YNNKEL, per germline (reference sequence). The CDR3 sequence is 16 residues long. CDR3: CASSPGGLADPYEQYF. Written as DNA, the CDR3 is TGTGCCAGCAGTCCCGGAGGGCTAGCGGACCCCTACGAGCAGTACTTC.

This clonotype was recorded at least ten times. This chain joins TRBV6-6 and TRBJ2-7, with a tentative D call TRBD2 (5 bases). Germline V gene data show CDR1 as MNHNY and CDR2 as SVGAGI (reference sequence). Trimming pared 0 bases from V and 5 bases from J, leaving 14 bases between. CDR3 length equals 15 residues. The CDR3 sequence is CASSYSRAKHDEQYF. The CDR3 DNA sequence: TGTGCCAGCAGTTACTCGAGGGCCAAGCACGACGAGCAGTACTTC.

This clonotype occurred many times. The rearrangement joins TRBV4-1 to TRBJ2-4; D possibly corresponds to TRBD2 (5 bases). The CDR3 extends over 16 amino acids. V was cut by 0 bases and J by 2 bases, with 11 bases left in between. Germline lookup yields CDR1 MGHRA and CDR2 YSYEKL. Here the CDR3 reads CASSQDGSSPKNIQYF. For the CDR3, the DNA is TGCGCCAGCAGCCAAGATGGGTCTAGCCCCAAAAACATTCAGTACTTC.

This clonotype was counted many times. V and J are TRBV27 and TRBJ2-1, with a tentative D call TRBD2 (6 bases). The germline V and J ends were trimmed by 3 bases and 6 bases, with 15 bases remaining between them. The germline V gene encodes CDR1 MNHEY and CDR2 SMNVEV (reference sequence). This CDR3 contains 15 residues. CDR3 bases: TGTGCCAGCAGTTTCGGACTACCCTCGAGCAATGAGCAGTTCTTC. This translates into CASSFGLPSSNEQFF.

The chain is built from TRBV28 and TRBJ2-4; the D is unclear. Germline CDR1 is MDHEN and CDR2 is SYDVKM. This CDR3 contains 14 residues. The V end was cut by 7 bases, the J end by 4 bases, with 14 bases between. DNA of the CDR3: TGTGCCAGCATCAAAACAGCGCTAAAAAACATTCAGTACTTC. Protein: CASIKTALKNIQYF. Using reference TRBV28 and TRBJ2-4 for the parts outside the CDR3, the full variable domain is DVKVTQSSRYLVKRTGEKVFLECVQDMDHENMFWYRQDPGLGLRLIYFSYDVKMKEKGDIPEGYSVSREKKERFSLILESASTNQTSMYLCASIKTALKNIQYFGAGTRLSVL.